What follows are 2 T cell receptor beta chains derived from one specimen sequenced in a study of shared clonotypes between healthy human individuals. Naive CD8 cells lacked CD45RO and underwent positive selection for CCR7, leaving out terminally differentiated effector memory CD45RA+ cells. Sequenced by immunoSEQ multiplex PCR; TCRdb stores in-frame clones only, minus some. The sample lists about 2 million clones; approximately 94% were seen once. Sequenced: naive CD8+ T cells sorted from blood. The receptors were gathered from a young man in good health.

The rearrangement links TRBV6-6 to TRBJ1-2; no firm D call. Germline V gives CDR1 MNHNY, CDR2 SVGAGI (reference sequence). Trimming removed 4 bases from V and 4 bases from J, with 10 bases in between. CDR3 length: 13 residues. The CDR3 sequence: CASSSGELYGYTF. The CDR3 DNA follows: TGTGCCAGCAGTTCGGGCGAGCTCTATGGCTACACCTTC.

The chain links TRBV15 to TRBJ2-4; no definite D call. V was shortened by 2 bases and J by 6 bases, with 14 bases between the two germline ends. Germline CDR1 reads LNHNV; CDR2 reads YYDKDF (reference sequence). The CDR3 covers 15 residues. The CDR3: CATSRSGMGGNIQYF. The CDR3 coding sequence is TGTGCCACCAGCAGATCTGGAATGGGCGGAAACATTCAGTACTTC.